This TCR beta chain is from a study of control samples from healthy donors and cancer patients. The CDR3 is 14 amino acids. CDR1 is SNHLY, CDR2 FYNNEI, per germline. Trimming cost V 2 bases and J 6 bases, with 10 bases left between them. Using immunoSEQ multiplex PCR, the repertoire was profiled, and TCRdb retains in-frame clones only, with some absent. Of 100,000 to 150,000 clones in the sample, 80% to 95% were seen once. The chain links TRBV2 to TRBJ2-2; maybe TRBD2 (6 bases). The TCR originated in a man aged 18 to 30 in good health. Sequences were obtained from blood. The CDR3 coding sequence is TGTGCCAGCAGTGAACAGGCGGGGCCCGGGGAGCTGTTTTTT. Encoded protein: CASSEQAGPGELFF.